The clone carrying this T cell receptor (beta chain) was seen just once. Sequenced by immunoSEQ multiplex PCR; TCRdb stores in-frame clones only, minus some. The top ten clones hold approximately 1% of a sample with 1.6 million or so clones, more than 95% of them seen once. Per germline, CDR1 SGHRS and CDR2 YFSETQ. The CDR3 loop spans 12 amino acids. V shed 6 bases and J shed 3 bases, with 10 bases lying between them. The sample is drawn from a study of shared clonotypes between healthy human individuals. The sequence derives from a man aged 30-40 years in good health. The chain links TRBV5-1 to TRBJ2-7; unclear D gene. The specimen was naive CD4+ T cells sorted from blood. This sample's subset: CD45RA+ positively selected. Written as DNA, the CDR3 is TGCGCCAGCACCGGACCGAGCTACGAGCAGTACTTC. Protein sequence: CASTGPSYEQYF.